The T cell receptor (beta chain) under discussion was sequenced for a study of blood T cell repertoires in COVID-19. The CDR3 has 13 residues. Germline V gives CDR1 KGHDR, CDR2 SFDVKD. Trimming pared 7 bases from V and 5 bases from J, leaving 14 bases between. The method was immunoSEQ multiplex PCR; TCRdb's version includes in-frame clones alone and lacks a portion of them. The sample includes 210,000 or so clones, around 80% of them seen just once. This TCR was recovered from a woman aged 40 to 50 with acute or convalescent COVID-19. The gene calls are TRBV24-1 and TRBJ2-7, with D possibly matching TRBD1 (6 bases). The sample comprised peripheral blood. CDR3 region: CATRDRVANEQYF. The CDR3 DNA reads TGTGCCACCAGGGACAGAGTCGCCAACGAGCAGTACTTC.